The 30 T cell receptor beta chains listed next were all sequenced from one sample in a study of T cell repertoires in cytomegalovirus infection. No antigens are known for them. TCRdb re-analysed the reads in MiXCR, keeping a single row per CDR3 protein. The sample shows hundreds of thousands of distinct CDR3 sequences, around 32% of them seen only once. The material was cultured PBMCs, obtained from culture after CMV antigen stimulation. The receptor source for this set is a human donor in good health (CMV status not recorded). Some clones in this sample may be carry-over from other donors' samples.

The sample holds a few counts of this clonotype. This chain links TRBV6-1 with TRBJ1-2; TRBD1 matches at 7 bases. The CDR3 sequence is 15 residues long. V gave up 6 bases and J gave up 2 bases; unmatched junction bases: 9. Germline lookup yields CDR1 MNHNS and CDR2 SASEGT. The CDR3 protein is CASSRTLTGNYGYTF. The CDR3 DNA reads as TGTGCCAGCAGCCGAACCCTGACAGGGAACTATGGCTACACCTTC.

This sequence joins TRBV6-1 and TRBJ2-5; D is undetermined. Germline V gene lookup returns CDR1 MNHNS and CDR2 SASEGT. V was clipped by 5 bases and J by 2 bases, with 15 bases between them. The CDR3 is 15 residues long. CDR3 coding DNA: TGTGCCAGCAGTCCGGGCCTCTTTAGGCAAGAGACCCAGTACTTC. This gives the protein CASSPGLFRQETQYF.

The chain carries TRBV12-3 or TRBV12-4 and TRBJ2-1, with 13 bases fitting TRBD2. The ends lost 7 bases at V and 7 bases at J; junction bases unmatched: 7. This CDR3 has 15 residues. The CDR3 is CASTPGLAGSNEQFF. CDR3 nucleotides: TGTGCCAGCACCCCGGGACTAGCGGGGAGTAATGAGCAGTTCTTC.

Only a few counts were recorded for this clonotype. The chain uses TRBV7-2 and TRBJ1-2, with a possible D match to TRBD1 (6 bases). V lost 5 bases and J lost 0, with 13 bases in between. This CDR3 region has 15 residues. Per the germline V gene, CDR1 is SGHTA and CDR2 is FQGNSA. The CDR3 DNA is TGTGCCAGCAGCCTGTACGGGACAACTAACTATGGCTACACCTTC. It is translated as CASSLYGTTNYGYTF.

The J gene is TRBJ1-2, the V gene TRBV10-3, with 8 bases identical to TRBD1. From germline, CDR1 is ENHRY and CDR2 SYGVKD. The CDR3 has 15 amino acids. V lost 4 bases, J lost 9 bases, and 13 bases stayed unmatched. The DNA for the CDR3 is TGTGCCATCAGTGTTGGAGCAGGGGGCGGATATAGCTACACCTTC. Protein sequence: CAISVGAGGGYSYTF.

The rearrangement links TRBV4-1 to TRBJ2-1, with TRBD1 identical over 9 bases. After removal of 4 bases from V and 9 bases from J, the junction contained 7 bases not matched to a gene. The CDR3 runs to 14 residues. From germline, CDR1 is MGHRA and CDR2 YSYEKL. This CDR3 reads CASSPERTGVEQFF. The CDR3 DNA reads TGCGCCAGCAGCCCCGAAAGGACAGGGGTTGAGCAGTTCTTC.

With regard to this clonotype: A much bigger clone sits one base away, suggesting this may be a read error. The chain recombines TRBV7-2 with TRBJ2-2; D possibly uses TRBD1 or TRBD2 (6 bases each). Germline CDR1 SGHTA, CDR2 FQGNSA. The CDR3 contains 16 residues. This CDR3 is CASSPHGGTNTRELFF. DNA for the CDR3: TGTGCCAGCAGCCCCCACGGGGGCACGAACACCCGGGAGCTGTTTTTT.

This sequence joins TRBV12-3 or TRBV12-4 and TRBJ2-3; 7 nucleotides match TRBD2. This CDR3 spans 16 amino acids. The V and J ends lost 1 base and 6 bases, in that order; junction bases with no gene match: 10. The CDR3 sequence is CASSLGYRGVLDTQYF. The CDR3 DNA is TGTGCCAGCAGTTTAGGGTATCGGGGGGTACTGGATACGCAGTATTTT.

In regard to this clonotype: Its ends do not fully match the called genes, so a read error is possible. This chain joins TRBV5-3 and TRBJ2-3; weak D call: TRBD2 (6 bases). TRBV5-3 is filed as an ORF, its function uncertain. The CDR3 covers 14 residues. The CDR3 DNA is TGTGCCAGCAGCTTCGCCAGGCGGGGAGATACGCAGTATTTT. It specifies CASSFARRGDTQYF.

The rearrangement links TRBV11-3 to TRBJ1-1, with D possibly matching TRBD1 (5 bases). V was trimmed by 5 bases and J by 10 bases, leaving 17 bases between them. The CDR3 has 13 residues. Germline CDR1 is SGHNT and CDR2 is YENEEA. The CDR3 region has the DNA TGTGCCAGCAGCCCGAGGCCGGGGGGGAGAGCTTTCTTT. Amino acid sequence: CASSPRPGGRAFF. Variable domain in full (rest from reference TRBV11-3 and TRBJ1-1): EAGVVQSPRYKIIEKKQPVAFWCNPISGHNTLYWYLQNLGQGPELLIRYENEEAVDDSQLPKDRFSAERLKGVDSTLKIQPAELGDSAVYLCASSPRPGGRAFFGQGTRLTVV.

V gene TRBV7-2 combines with J gene TRBJ1-5, with TRBD1 as a possible D gene (5 bases). Germline V gene lookup returns CDR1 SGHTA and CDR2 FQGNSA. Trimming removed 2 bases at V and 2 bases at J, with 10 bases between. This CDR3 is 15 amino acids long. The CDR3 protein is CASSLSRVGNQPQHF. CDR3 bases: TGTGCCAGCAGCTTAAGCAGGGTGGGCAATCAGCCCCAGCATTTT. The full variable domain, in which reference TRBV7-2 and TRBJ1-5 provide the parts outside the CDR3, is GAGVSQSPSNKVTEKGKDVELRCDPISGHTALYWYRQSLGQGLEFLIYFQGNSAPDKSGLPSDRFSAERTGGSVSTLTIQRTQQEDSAVYLCASSLSRVGNQPQHFGDGTRLSIL.

V is TRBV10-3 and J is TRBJ2-1; 10 nucleotides agree with TRBD2. The CDR3 consists of 13 residues. V gave up 7 bases and J gave up 6 bases; unmatched junction bases: 3. Germline CDR1 is ENHRY and CDR2 is SYGVKD. The CDR3 spells CAIKTSGPNEQFF. The CDR3 nucleotides are TGTGCCATCAAGACTAGCGGGCCCAATGAGCAGTTCTTC.

The chain is built from TRBV18 and TRBJ2-1; D gene unclear. Germline CDR1 is KGHSH and CDR2 is LQKENI. The V gene lost 0 bases and the J gene lost 5 bases, with 11 bases spanning the gap. The CDR3 has 15 residues. The CDR3 region has the DNA TGTGCCAGCTCACCACCCCTGGCGGCGGACAATGAGCAGTTCTTC. Protein product: CASSPPLAADNEQFF.

In this sample, this clonotype turned up many times. This chain joins TRBV7-8 and TRBJ2-3; D is unresolved. The CDR3 sequence is 13 residues long. V lost 5 bases and J 0 bases, leaving 6 bases between the germline ends. In germline, CDR1 is SGHVS, CDR2 FQNEAQ. CDR3 coding DNA: TGTGCCAGCAGCACCGACAGCACAGATACGCAGTATTTT. Protein: CASSTDSTDTQYF.

This rearrangement joins TRBV2 to TRBJ1-6, with a tentative D call TRBD1 (6 bases). Per the germline V gene, CDR1 is SNHLY and CDR2 is FYNNEI. V gave up 9 bases and J gave up 8 bases, with 17 bases separating them. The CDR3 spans 14 residues. The CDR3 DNA reads TGTGCCAGTAAAGAACAGGGCATTGATTCACCCCTCCACTTT. Amino acids: CASKEQGIDSPLHF.

This sequence joins TRBV5-6 and TRBJ1-6; 9 positions agree with TRBD1. The CDR3 runs 19 residues. J gave up 9 bases and V 3 bases, and 19 bases lay outside the gene matches. CDR1 and CDR2 (germline): SGHDT, YYEEEE. Written as DNA, the CDR3 is TGTGCCAGCAGCTCGGTGACAGATGCCGGGACAGGGTCGAGTTCACCCCTCCACTTT. This encodes CASSSVTDAGTGSSSPLHF.

This clonotype appeared a single time. Being one base from a much bigger clone, this may be a read error. The CDR3 sequence: CASSCTWGGTEAFF. CDR3 DNA: TGTGCCAGCAGCTGCACCTGGGGGGGCACTGAAGCTTTCTTT. The gene calls are TRBV7-2 and TRBJ1-1; D may be TRBD1 (5 bases). The germline gives CDR1 SGHTA, CDR2 FQGNSA. Trimming took 4 bases from V and 4 from J, leaving 13 bases between them. This CDR3 is built from 14 residues.

The J gene is TRBJ2-5, the V gene TRBV27; TRBD1 matches 8 bases. Germline assignment: CDR1 MNHEY and CDR2 SMNVEV (reference sequence). This CDR3 has 13 residues. J was trimmed by 5 bases and V by 9 bases; bases with no gene match: 8. The CDR3 loop reads CASGTTGAETQYF. The CDR3 coding sequence is TGTGCCAGTGGGACGACAGGGGCGGAGACCCAGTACTTC.

This chain uses TRBV4-2 with TRBJ1-5; D might be TRBD1 (6 bases). The CDR3 covers 17 residues. Germline CDR1 LGHNA, CDR2 YNFKEQ. Deletions cut 1 base from V and 0 bases from J, with 13 bases between. CDR3 nucleotide sequence: TGTGCCAGCAGCCAAGTTTGGGGGGCTGGTAGCAATCAGCCCCAGCATTTT. It translates to CASSQVWGAGSNQPQHF.

The sample holds a few counts of this clonotype. In nucleotides, the CDR3 is TGTGCCAGTCCAGACGGGACTAGCGGGATAGTTCCCACAGATACGCAGTATTTT. Translating gives CASPDGTSGIVPTDTQYF. V and J are TRBV19 and TRBJ2-3; TRBD2 matches at 13 bases. There are 18 residues in the CDR3. The V and J ends lost 8 bases and 2 bases, in that order; junction bases with no gene match: 13. Germline CDR1 LNHDA, CDR2 SQIVND (reference sequence).

This clonotype occurred once. A much more abundant neighbour one base away suggests this may be a read error. The chain joins TRBV7-9 to TRBJ2-7; TRBD2 aligns across 8 bases. The J segment lost 6 bases and the V segment lost 2 bases, leaving 3 bases of the junction unmatched. CDR3 size: 13 residues. Germline CDR1 and CDR2: SEHNR and FQNEAQ (reference sequence). The CDR3 bases are TGTGCCAGCAGCTTATTCGCGGGAGGCGAGCAGTACTTC. Residues: CASSLFAGGEQYF. The full variable domain, rest sourced from reference TRBV7-9 and TRBJ2-7, is DTGVSQNPRHKITKRGQNVTFRCDPISEHNRLYWYRQTLGQGPEFLTYFQNEAQLEKSRLLSDRFSAERPKGSFSTLEIQRTEQGDSAMYLCASSLFAGGEQYFGPGTRLTVT.

V gene TRBV28 combines with J gene TRBJ2-1; D may match TRBD1 or TRBD2 (6 bases each). Deletions cut 6 bases from V and 5 bases from J, with 14 bases between. The CDR3 is 14 amino acids. CDR1 is MDHEN, CDR2 SYDVKM, per germline. The CDR3 DNA reads TGTGCCAGCAGGGAGGGGGGCCCCAACAATGAGCAGTTCTTC. Amino acids: CASREGGPNNEQFF.

The chain uses TRBV10-3 and TRBJ2-7; 9 bases agree with TRBD1. Looked up from germline, CDR1 is ENHRY and CDR2 is SYGVKD. V was pared by 3 bases and J by 1 base, with 7 bases of the junction left unmatched. This CDR3 contains 16 residues. The chain's CDR3 is CAISDFGTGSSYEQYF. CDR3 DNA: TGTGCCATCAGTGATTTCGGGACAGGGTCATCCTACGAGCAGTACTTC.

This chain uses TRBV6-6 with TRBJ1-5; D not resolved. The CDR3 has 15 residues. With 2 bases removed from V and 3 bases from J, the gap between germline ends came to 11 bases. Germline-derived CDR1 and CDR2 are MNHNY and SVGAGI (reference sequence). CDR3 coding DNA: TGTGCCAGCAGTTACCTGACCGAGGCCAATCAGCCCCAGCATTTT. Its protein product is CASSYLTEANQPQHF.

This chain links TRBV29-1 with TRBJ1-3, with D hard to call. CDR3 size: 12 residues. Per the germline V gene, CDR1 is SQVTM and CDR2 is ANQGSEA. V shed 5 bases and J shed 1 base, with 6 bases lying between them. CDR3 in amino acids: CSVYGSGNTIYF. The CDR3 DNA reads as TGCAGCGTTTACGGGTCTGGAAACACCATATATTTT.

The chain joins TRBV12-3 or TRBV12-4 to TRBJ2-1; weak D call: TRBD1 (7 bases). Deletions cut 2 bases from V and 4 bases from J, with 12 bases between. This CDR3 is 15 amino acids long. The CDR3 loop reads CASSLWQGGYNEQFF. In nucleotides, the CDR3 is TGTGCCAGCAGTTTATGGCAGGGGGGATACAATGAGCAGTTCTTC.

Ten or more counts support this clonotype. The chain is built from TRBV12-3 or TRBV12-4 and TRBJ2-7, with TRBD1 matching 7 bases. The junction had 6 bases not matched to a gene; V was cut back by 1 base and J by 6 bases. The CDR3 is 14 residues long. CDR3 protein: CASSLVLGGGEQYF. For the CDR3, the DNA is TGTGCCAGCAGTTTAGTGCTAGGGGGCGGCGAGCAGTACTTC.

The rearrangement joins TRBV29-1 to TRBJ1-2; D ambiguous. This CDR3 contains 9 residues. The V end was cut by 4 bases, the J end by 8 bases, with 5 bases between. Per the germline V gene, CDR1 is SQVTM and CDR2 is ANQGSEA. The CDR3 nucleotides read TGCAGCGTTGGGATAGGCTACACCTTC. Translated, it gives CSVGIGYTF.

This clonotype was observed a handful of times. V usage is TRBV28 and J usage is TRBJ1-3; TRBD1 matches at 12 bases. Per germline, CDR1 MDHEN and CDR2 SYDVKM. This CDR3 is built from 18 residues. The V segment lost 3 bases and the J segment 0 bases; nucleotides outside the gene matches: 6. The CDR3: CASSLGSGQGASGNTIYF. Written as DNA, the CDR3 is TGTGCCAGCAGTTTGGGTTCGGGACAGGGGGCCTCTGGAAACACCATATATTTT.

In this sample, this clonotype turned up many times. The DNA for the CDR3 is TGTGCCAGCAGCTTAGGGTTCCGGGCCAGCAATCAGCCCCAGCATTTT. Its protein product is CASSLGFRASNQPQHF. The chain employs TRBV7-8 and TRBJ1-5; D not certain. The CDR3 totals 16 residues. Germline V gene lookup returns CDR1 SGHVS and CDR2 FQNEAQ. Trimming stripped 1 base from V and 1 base from J, with 11 bases between.